The rows below give T cell receptor beta chains drawn from one sample of a study of T-cell memory formation after mild COVID-19. TCRdb redid the calling of the 5' RACE reads with MiXCR, one entry per CDR3 protein. The profile shows about 250,000 distinct CDR3 sequences, approximately 15% of them singletons. Sequenced sample: PBMCs or a T cell subset sorted from them (not recorded which). Source of these receptors: an adult woman who had mild COVID-19 (a few samples of this study predate the infection). Cell type and time point are not known. Each CDR3 is given without its conserved first and last residue. Fields, in order: J gene, V gene, CDR3 protein.

>TRBJ1-2|TRBV12-3/TRBV12-4
ASSFARGSNYGYT
>TRBJ1-1|TRBV7-6
ASSSPRGMELANTEAF
>TRBJ2-2|TRBV12-3/TRBV12-4
ASRHLQGDGGELF
>TRBJ2-7|TRBV5-1
ASSSSGIAYEQY
>TRBJ2-3|TRBV4-1
ASSQSAVITDTQY
>TRBJ2-7|TRBV2
ASRMTGVSEQY
>TRBJ1-1|TRBV19
ASSIGTTSNTEAF
>TRBJ2-5|TRBV7-2
ASSRTRETQY
>TRBJ2-1|TRBV6-6
ASSYGAGYNEQF
>TRBJ2-3|TRBV6-6
ASSYSGGPTDTQY
>TRBJ2-1|TRBV23-1
ASTPVGGRADEQF
>TRBJ2-1|TRBV7-6
ASSLEAQSSYNEQF
>TRBJ2-1|TRBV11-2
ASSSRRDRVVYNEQF
>TRBJ2-3|TRBV7-9
ASSFRGQLEDTQY
>TRBJ2-7|TRBV2
ASSEIGTRTDEQY
>TRBJ2-1|TRBV4-3
ASSQAIGSGRSYNEQF
>TRBJ2-7|TRBV24-1
ATSDLDRLY
>TRBJ2-1|TRBV19
ASSTGTSGRTEQF
>TRBJ2-5|TRBV12-3/TRBV12-4
ASSLGRRETQY
>TRBJ1-4|TRBV20-1
SARGGANEKLF
>TRBJ1-2|TRBV7-9
ASSPLEQLLGYT
>TRBJ2-5|TRBV12-3/TRBV12-4
ASSLGALETQY
>TRBJ2-1|TRBV6-2/TRBV6-3
ASTPGYPEDEQF
>TRBJ2-5|TRBV5-1
ASSLSTSPQETQY
>TRBJ1-5|TRBV10-3
ATSGGREPQH
>TRBJ2-5|TRBV15
ATSPGTSGRETQY
>TRBJ2-1|TRBV24-1
ATSDPLFSYNEQF
>TRBJ2-1|TRBV11-3
ASSSTGTSGMIEQF
>TRBJ2-7|TRBV12-3/TRBV12-4
ASSRQTGETYEQY
>TRBJ1-1|TRBV12-3/TRBV12-4
ASSFRAEAF
>TRBJ1-1|TRBV12-3/TRBV12-4
ASSLQGRAF
>TRBJ2-7|TRBV30
AWNMGSYEQY
>TRBJ1-1|TRBV4-1
ASSSLGDRVMNTEAF
>TRBJ2-1|TRBV7-2
ASSSRLRGEQF
>TRBJ2-1|TRBV7-3
ASSLNGGNNEQF
>TRBJ2-7|TRBV20-1
SGGGTGDFYEQY
>TRBJ1-2|TRBV12-3/TRBV12-4
ASSGHGQGMNGYT
>TRBJ2-2|TRBV6-5
ASSSVNTGELF
>TRBJ2-2|TRBV24-1
ATSGGQWTGELF
>TRBJ2-7|TRBV6-1
ASSAGWASGGYEQY
>TRBJ1-2|TRBV6-6
ASSSPSQSPYGYT
>TRBJ1-5|TRBV18
ASSRSTGQPQH
>TRBJ1-6|TRBV20-1
SVMPGTVYSPLH
>TRBJ2-1|TRBV4-3
ASSHSGGPSNEQF
>TRBJ1-1|TRBV5-1
ASSTGTGDTEAF